The clone carrying this TCR beta chain was found many times. Its antigen is unknown. This entry comes from a study of CD8 T cells in ankylosing spondylitis. Study-wide findings and caveats: Reportedly, significant enrichment of disease-linked clones occurred in matched ankylosing spondylitis synovial fluid. In the blood and synovial fluid of reactive arthritis, some motif variants had been previously reported. For ankylosing spondylitis blood, a TCR beta motif of roughly 8 highly homologous variants appeared characteristic.

Library preparation for TCR beta used quantitative 5'-RACE with molecular barcodes. TCRdb redid the calling of the 5' RACE reads with MiXCR, one entry per CDR3 protein. Of under 250,000 distinct CDR3 sequences listed, 8% to 10% are singletons. Sequencing was performed on blood, either unsorted or a sorted T cell fraction (not recorded which). The TCR sequence derives from a female donor with ankylosing spondylitis or in good health (not recorded which).

In DNA, the CDR3 is TGTGCCAGCAGTTTATCGTCCCTTAACTATGGCTACACCTTC. Translated: CASSLSSLNYGYTF. The V and J genes are TRBV27 and TRBJ1-2; D is unclear. This CDR3 is built from 14 residues. With 0 bases removed from V and 1 base from J, the gap between germline ends came to 6 bases. CDR1 is MNHEY, CDR2 SMNVEV, per germline (reference sequence).